This paragraph covers one TCR beta chain sequence. Its antigen is currently unknown. Libraries were prepared by immunoSEQ multiplex PCR; TCRdb keeps only in-frame clonotypes and omits some of them. The sample lists 130,000 or so clones, over 85% occurring once. This CDR3 has 15 amino acids. Trimming cost V 3 bases and J 7 bases; bases outside gene matches: 9. Germline CDR1 is LNHDA and CDR2 is SQIVND (reference sequence). The data are from a study of T cell responses to AZD1222 COVID-19 vaccine. Study-wide results and limits: Mapped onto spike, vaccine-associated CD4 TCRs spanned it and were dominant at 160-218 and 743-854. Donors skewed white British and female; clonal diversity was possibly underestimated. Two AZD1222 administrations were followed by greater Spike-specific TCR breadth and depth. Baseline testing showed seropositivity in only a handful of AZD1222 recipients.

This chain uses TRBV19 with TRBJ2-1; 7 bases line up with TRBD2. This clonotype was sampled from an adult in good health. The source was peripheral blood, collected on day 0 of AZD1222 vaccination. Here the CDR3 reads CASSIGSSGTNEQFF. The CDR3 bases are TGTGCCAGTAGTATCGGATCAAGCGGGACTAATGAGCAGTTCTTC. Using reference TRBV19 and TRBJ2-1 for the parts outside the CDR3, the full variable domain is DGGITQSPKYLFRKEGQNVTLSCEQNLNHDAMYWYRQDPGQGLRLIYYSQIVNDFQKGDIAEGYSVSREKKESFPLTVTSAQKNPTAFYLCASSIGSSGTNEQFFGPGTRLTVL.